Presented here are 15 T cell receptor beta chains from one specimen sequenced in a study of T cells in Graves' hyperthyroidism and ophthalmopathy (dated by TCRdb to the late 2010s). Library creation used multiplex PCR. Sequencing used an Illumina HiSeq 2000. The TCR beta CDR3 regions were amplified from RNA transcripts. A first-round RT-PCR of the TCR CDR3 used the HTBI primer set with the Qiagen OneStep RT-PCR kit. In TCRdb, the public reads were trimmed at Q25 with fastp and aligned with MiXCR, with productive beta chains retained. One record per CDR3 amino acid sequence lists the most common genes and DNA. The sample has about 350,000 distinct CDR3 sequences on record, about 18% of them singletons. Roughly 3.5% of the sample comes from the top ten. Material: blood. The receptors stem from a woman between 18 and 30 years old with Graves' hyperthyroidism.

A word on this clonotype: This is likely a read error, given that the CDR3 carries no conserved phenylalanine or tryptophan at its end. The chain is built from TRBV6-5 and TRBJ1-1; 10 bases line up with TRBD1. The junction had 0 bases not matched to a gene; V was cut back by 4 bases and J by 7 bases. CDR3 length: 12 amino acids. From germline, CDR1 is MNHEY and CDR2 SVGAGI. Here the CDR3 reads CASSWTGGEAFV. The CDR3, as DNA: TGTGCCAGCAGTTGGACAGGGGGTGAAGCTTTCGTT.

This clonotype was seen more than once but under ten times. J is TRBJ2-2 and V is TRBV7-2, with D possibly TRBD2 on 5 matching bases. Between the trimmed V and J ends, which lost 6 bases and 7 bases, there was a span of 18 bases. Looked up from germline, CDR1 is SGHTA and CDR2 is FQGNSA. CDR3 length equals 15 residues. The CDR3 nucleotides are TGTGCCAGCAGTCCCCCGAGGAGGATCCACGGGGAGCTGTTTTTT. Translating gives CASSPPRRIHGELFF.

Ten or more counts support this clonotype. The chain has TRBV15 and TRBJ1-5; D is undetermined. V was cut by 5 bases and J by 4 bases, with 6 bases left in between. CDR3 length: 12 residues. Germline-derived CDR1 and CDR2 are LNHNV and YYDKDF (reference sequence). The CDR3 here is CATSVRNQPQHF. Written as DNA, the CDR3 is TGTGCCACCAGCGTTCGTAATCAGCCCCAGCATTTT.

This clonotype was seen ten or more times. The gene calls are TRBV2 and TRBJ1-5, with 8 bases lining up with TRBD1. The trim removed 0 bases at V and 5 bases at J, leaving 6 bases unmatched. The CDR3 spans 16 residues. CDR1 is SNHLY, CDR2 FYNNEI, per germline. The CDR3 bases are TGTGCCAGCAGTGAAGCAGGACAGGGTCCCTATCAGCCCCAGCATTTT. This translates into CASSEAGQGPYQPQHF.

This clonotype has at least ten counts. CDR3 DNA: TGTGCCAGCACCTCCGACCGCGGCGAGACCCAGTACTTC. Its translation is CASTSDRGETQYF. This sequence joins TRBV7-2 and TRBJ2-5; D not certain. The germline V gene encodes CDR1 SGHTA and CDR2 FQGNSA. The CDR3 runs to 13 residues. The V and J ends lost 7 bases and 5 bases respectively, with 14 bases between them. Full variable domain (outside the CDR3, taken from reference TRBV7-2 and TRBJ2-5): GAGVSQSPSNKVTEKGKDVELRCDPISGHTALYWYRQSLGQGLEFLIYFQGNSAPDKSGLPSDRFSAERTGGSVSTLTIQRTQQEDSAVYLCASTSDRGETQYFGPGTRLLVL.

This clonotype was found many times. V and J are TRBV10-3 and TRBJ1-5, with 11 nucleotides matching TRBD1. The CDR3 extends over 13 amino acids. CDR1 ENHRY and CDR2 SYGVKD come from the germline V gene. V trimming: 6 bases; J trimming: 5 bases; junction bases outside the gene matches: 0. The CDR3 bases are TGTGCCATCAGGGGACAGGGGGATCAGCCCCAGCATTTT. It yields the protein CAIRGQGDQPQHF.

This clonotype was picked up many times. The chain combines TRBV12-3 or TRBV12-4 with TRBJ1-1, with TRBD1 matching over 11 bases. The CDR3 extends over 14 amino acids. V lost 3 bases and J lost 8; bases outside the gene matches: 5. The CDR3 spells CASSLGQGVPEAFF. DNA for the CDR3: TGTGCCAGCAGTTTGGGACAGGGGGTGCCCGAAGCTTTCTTT.

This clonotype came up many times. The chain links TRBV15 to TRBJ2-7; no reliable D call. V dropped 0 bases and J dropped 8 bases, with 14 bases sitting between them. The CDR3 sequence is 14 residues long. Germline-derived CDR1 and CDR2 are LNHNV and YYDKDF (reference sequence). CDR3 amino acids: CATSRDLGSHKQYF. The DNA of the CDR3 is TGTGCCACCAGCAGAGATTTGGGGTCCCATAAGCAGTACTTC.

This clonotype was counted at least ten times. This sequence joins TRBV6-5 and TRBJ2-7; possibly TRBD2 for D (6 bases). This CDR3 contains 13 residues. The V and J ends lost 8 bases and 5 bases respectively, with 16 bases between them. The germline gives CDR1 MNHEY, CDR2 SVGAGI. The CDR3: CASLKEGVDEQYF. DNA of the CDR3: TGTGCCAGCCTTAAGGAGGGTGTCGACGAGCAGTACTTC.

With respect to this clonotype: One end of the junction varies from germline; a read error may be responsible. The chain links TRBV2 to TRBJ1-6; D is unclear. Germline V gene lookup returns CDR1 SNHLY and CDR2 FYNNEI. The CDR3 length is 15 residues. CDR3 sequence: CANSEAIYSNSPLHF. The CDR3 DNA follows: TGTGCCAACAGTGAAGCGATCTACAGCAATTCACCCCTCCACTTT.

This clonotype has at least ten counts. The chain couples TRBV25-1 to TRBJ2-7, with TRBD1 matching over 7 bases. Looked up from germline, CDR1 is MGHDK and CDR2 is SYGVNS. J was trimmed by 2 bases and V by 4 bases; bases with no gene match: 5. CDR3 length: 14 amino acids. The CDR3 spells CASSARTGAYEQYF. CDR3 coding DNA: TGTGCCAGCAGTGCAAGGACAGGTGCCTACGAGCAGTACTTC.

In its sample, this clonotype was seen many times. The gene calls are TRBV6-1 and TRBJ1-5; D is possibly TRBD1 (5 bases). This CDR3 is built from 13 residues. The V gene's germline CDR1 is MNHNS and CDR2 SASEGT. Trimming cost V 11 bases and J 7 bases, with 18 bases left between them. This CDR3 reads CALRGDLGQPQHF. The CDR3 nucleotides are TGTGCCCTACGGGGGGATTTGGGGCAGCCCCAGCATTTT.

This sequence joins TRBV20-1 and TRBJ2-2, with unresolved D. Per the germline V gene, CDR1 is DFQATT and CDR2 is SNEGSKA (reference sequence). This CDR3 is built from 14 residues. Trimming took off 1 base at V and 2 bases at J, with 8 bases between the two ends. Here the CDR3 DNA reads TGCAGTGCTAGAGGGCAGAAAAACACCGGGGAGCTGTTTTTT. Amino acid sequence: CSARGQKNTGELFF.

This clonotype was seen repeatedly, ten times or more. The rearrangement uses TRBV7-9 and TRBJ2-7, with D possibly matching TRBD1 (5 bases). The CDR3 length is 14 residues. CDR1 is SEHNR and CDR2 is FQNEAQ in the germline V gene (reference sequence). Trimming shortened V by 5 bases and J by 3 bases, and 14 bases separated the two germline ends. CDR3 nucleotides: TGTGCCAGCAGCCTGCAGGGAAAGGGCTACGAGCAGTACTTC. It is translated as CASSLQGKGYEQYF.

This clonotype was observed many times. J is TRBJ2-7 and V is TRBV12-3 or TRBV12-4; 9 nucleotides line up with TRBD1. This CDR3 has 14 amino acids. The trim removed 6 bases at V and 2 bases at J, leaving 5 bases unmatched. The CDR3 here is CASSQQGATYEQYF. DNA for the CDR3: TGTGCCAGCAGCCAACAGGGGGCCACCTACGAGCAGTACTTC.